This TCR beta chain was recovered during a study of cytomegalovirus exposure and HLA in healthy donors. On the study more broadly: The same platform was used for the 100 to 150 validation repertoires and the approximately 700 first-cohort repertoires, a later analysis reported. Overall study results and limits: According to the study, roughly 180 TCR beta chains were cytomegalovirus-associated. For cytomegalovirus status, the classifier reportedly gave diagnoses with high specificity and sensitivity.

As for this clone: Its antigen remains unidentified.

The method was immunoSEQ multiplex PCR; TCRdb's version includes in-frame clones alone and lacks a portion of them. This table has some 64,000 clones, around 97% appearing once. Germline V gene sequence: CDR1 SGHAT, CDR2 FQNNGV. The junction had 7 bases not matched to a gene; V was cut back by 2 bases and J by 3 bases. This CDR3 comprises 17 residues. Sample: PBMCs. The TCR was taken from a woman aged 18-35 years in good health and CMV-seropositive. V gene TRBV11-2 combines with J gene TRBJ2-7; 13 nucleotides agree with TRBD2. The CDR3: CASSLRETSGRYYEQYF. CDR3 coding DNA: TGTGCCAGCAGCTTAAGGGAGACTAGCGGGAGGTACTACGAGCAGTACTTC.